The rows below give T cell receptor beta chains drawn from one sample of a study of blood T cell repertoires in COVID-19. TCRdb's copy holds only in-frame clones and misses some; the assay was immunoSEQ multiplex PCR. Among 91,000 or so clones listed, approximately 86% were seen once. The sample comprised peripheral blood. These receptors were collected from a woman aged 60 to 75 in a cohort sampled during active or convalescent COVID-19. Both conserved end residues are part of each CDR3. Clone size is shown for a subset of rows, as once, few, many or a class of expanded clone.

-,15,TRBV4-1,CASSPGVAGGGEQFF
once,14,TRBV11-3,CASSSGQGPYEQYF
-,15,TRBV10-3,CAIMETGERNTEAFF
-,13,TRBV10-1,CASSVQGSTEAFF
-,14,TRBV2,CASRVNREVKGYTF
-,15,TRBV5-4,CASSLATGANSPLHF
-,16,TRBV27,CASSLSAGPRYNEQFF
-,16,TRBV14,CASSQVEKGRAYEQYF
-,13,TRBV12-3/TRBV12-4,CASRPGGVSPLHF
-,13,TRBV9,CASSLGQGSPLHF
-,15,TRBV28,CASSFPGMGTGELFF
-,15,TRBV7-3,CASSLTGDTNTEAFF
once,14,TRBV5-8,CASSPSGGLGGYTF
-,15,TRBV6-1,CASSGAGGPSGELFF
-,13,TRBV6-5,CASSYSSASGAFF
few,18,TRBV18,CASSPRTVAISGTDTQYF
-,14,TRBV28,CATLHPAGVREQYF
-,17,TRBV15,CATYHIGDRRFNYEQYF
-,14,TRBV11-3,CASSRTGNEEKLFF
-,13,TRBV5-1,CASSFGQISPLHF
once,16,TRBV6-2/TRBV6-3,CASSLQSPGLSYEQYF
-,16,TRBV6-4,CASSDSAQGASNGYTF
-,13,TRBV16,CASTINSPEGYTF
-,13,TRBV3-1/TRBV3-2,CASSPGTSGRQYF
-,14,TRBV18,CASSPLRENTEAFF
-,13,TRBV11-2,CASSPTGNTEAFF
-,13,TRBV6-5,CASSLGGAEKLFF
once,14,TRBV6-5,CASKGQGLNTEAFF
-,14,TRBV6-1,CASSEAGGWDGYTF
-,14,TRBV19,CASSIQVGIQPQHF
few,16,TRBV4-1,CASSQVKVAGFYEQYF
-,11,TRBV9,CASSVTGTSDF
-,13,TRBV10-1,CASSRDSTDTQYF
-,13,TRBV29-1,CSVVTTSNQPQHF
-,16,TRBV9,CASSVAWGTGNTEAFF
-,16,TRBV30,CAWSVNERVVGSPLHF
-,16,TRBV5-1,CASSLRPLASSYEQYF
once,16,TRBV2,CASRVGGQFSGNTIYF
-,14,TRBV7-9,CASSLAGLNTEAFF
-,14,TRBV7-9,CASSLGAGVPEAFF
-,16,TRBV9,CASSGGTSSYNSPLHF
-,15,TRBV11-2,CASSFGQGNYNEQFF
-,13,TRBV19,CASSIASNQPQHF